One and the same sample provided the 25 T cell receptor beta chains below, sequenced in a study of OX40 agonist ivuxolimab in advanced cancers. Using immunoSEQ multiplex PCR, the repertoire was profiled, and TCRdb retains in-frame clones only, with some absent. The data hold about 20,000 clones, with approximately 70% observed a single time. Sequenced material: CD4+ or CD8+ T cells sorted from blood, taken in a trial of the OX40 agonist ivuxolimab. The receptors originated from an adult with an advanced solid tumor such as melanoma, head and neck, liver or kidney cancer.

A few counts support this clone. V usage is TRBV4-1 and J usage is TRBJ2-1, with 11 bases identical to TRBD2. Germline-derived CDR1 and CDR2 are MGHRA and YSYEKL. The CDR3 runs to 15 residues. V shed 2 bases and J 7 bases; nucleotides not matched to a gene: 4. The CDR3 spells CASSQTSGGGNEQFF. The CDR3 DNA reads TGCGCCAGCAGCCAAACTAGCGGGGGAGGGAATGAGCAGTTCTTC.

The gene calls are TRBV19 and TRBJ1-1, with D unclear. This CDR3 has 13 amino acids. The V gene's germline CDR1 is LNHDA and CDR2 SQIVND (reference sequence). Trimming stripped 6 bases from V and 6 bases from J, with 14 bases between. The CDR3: CASSPSEDPEAFF. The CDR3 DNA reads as TGTGCCAGTAGCCCTTCAGAGGACCCTGAAGCTTTCTTT. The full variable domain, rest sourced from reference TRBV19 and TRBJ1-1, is DGGITQSPKYLFRKEGQNVTLSCEQNLNHDAMYWYRQDPGQGLRLIYYSQIVNDFQKGDIAEGYSVSREKKESFPLTVTSAQKNPTAFYLCASSPSEDPEAFFGQGTRLTVV.

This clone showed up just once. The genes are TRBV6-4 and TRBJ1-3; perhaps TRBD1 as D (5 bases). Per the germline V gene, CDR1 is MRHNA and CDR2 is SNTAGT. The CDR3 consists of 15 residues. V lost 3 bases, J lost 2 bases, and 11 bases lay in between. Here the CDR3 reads CASSEVGEAGNTIYF. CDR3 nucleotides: TGTGCCAGCAGTGAAGTGGGGGAGGCTGGAAACACCATATATTTT.

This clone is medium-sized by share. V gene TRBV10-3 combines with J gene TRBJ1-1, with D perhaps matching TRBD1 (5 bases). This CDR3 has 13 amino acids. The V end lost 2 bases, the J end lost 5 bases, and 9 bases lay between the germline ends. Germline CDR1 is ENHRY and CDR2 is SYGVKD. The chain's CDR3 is CAISEQDRTEAFF. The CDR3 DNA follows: TGTGCCATCAGTGAGCAAGACAGAACTGAAGCTTTCTTT.

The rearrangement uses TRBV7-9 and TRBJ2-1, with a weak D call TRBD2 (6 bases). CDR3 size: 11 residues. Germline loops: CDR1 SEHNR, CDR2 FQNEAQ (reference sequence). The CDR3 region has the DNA TGTGCGAGCGGGTCCCATATGGAGCAGTTCTTC. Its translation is CASGSHMEQFF.

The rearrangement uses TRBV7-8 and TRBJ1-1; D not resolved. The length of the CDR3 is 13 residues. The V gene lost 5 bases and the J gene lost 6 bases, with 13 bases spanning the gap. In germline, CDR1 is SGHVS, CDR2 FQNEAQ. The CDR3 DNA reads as TGTGCCAGCAGCCCTGGGAAGAGAGCTGAAGCTTTCTTT. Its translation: CASSPGKRAEAFF.

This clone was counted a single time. The CDR3 loop is CAISQTGGHEQFF. The CDR3 coding sequence is TGTGCCATCAGTCAAACGGGGGGGCATGAGCAGTTCTTC. The gene calls are TRBV10-3 and TRBJ2-1, with TRBD2 matching over 8 bases. Looked up from germline, CDR1 is ENHRY and CDR2 is SYGVKD. The CDR3 runs to 13 residues. J was trimmed by 8 bases and V by 5 bases; bases with no gene match: 5.

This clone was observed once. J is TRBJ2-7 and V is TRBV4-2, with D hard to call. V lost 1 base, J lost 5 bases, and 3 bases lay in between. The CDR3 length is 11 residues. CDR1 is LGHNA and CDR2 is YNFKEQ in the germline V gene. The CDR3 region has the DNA TGTGCCAGCAGCCAAGGTAACGAGCAGTACTTC. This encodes CASSQGNEQYF.

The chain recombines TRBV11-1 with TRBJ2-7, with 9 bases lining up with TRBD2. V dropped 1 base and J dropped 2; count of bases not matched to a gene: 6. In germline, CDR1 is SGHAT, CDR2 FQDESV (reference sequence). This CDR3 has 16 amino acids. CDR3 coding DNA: TGTGCCAGCAGCTTAGAGACTAGCGGCTCCCCCTACGAGCAGTACTTC. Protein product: CASSLETSGSPYEQYF. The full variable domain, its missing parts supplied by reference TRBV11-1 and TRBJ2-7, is EAEVAQSPRYKITEKSQAVAFWCDPISGHATLYWYRQILGQGPELLVQFQDESVVDDSQLPKDRFSAERLKGVDSTLKIQPAELGDSAMYLCASSLETSGSPYEQYFGPGTRLTVT.

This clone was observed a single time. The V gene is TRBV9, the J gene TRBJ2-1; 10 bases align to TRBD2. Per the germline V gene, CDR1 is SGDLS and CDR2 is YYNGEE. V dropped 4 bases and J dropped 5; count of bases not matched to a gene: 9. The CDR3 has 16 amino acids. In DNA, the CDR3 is TGTGCCAGCAGCCCGTCACTAGCGGGGATCGACAATGAGCAGTTCTTC. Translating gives CASSPSLAGIDNEQFF.

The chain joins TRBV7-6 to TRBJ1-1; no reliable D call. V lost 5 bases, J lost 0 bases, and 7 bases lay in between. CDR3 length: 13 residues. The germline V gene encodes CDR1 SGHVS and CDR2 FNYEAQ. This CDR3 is CASSRTLNTEAFF. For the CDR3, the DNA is TGTGCCAGCAGCCGTACACTGAACACTGAAGCTTTCTTT.

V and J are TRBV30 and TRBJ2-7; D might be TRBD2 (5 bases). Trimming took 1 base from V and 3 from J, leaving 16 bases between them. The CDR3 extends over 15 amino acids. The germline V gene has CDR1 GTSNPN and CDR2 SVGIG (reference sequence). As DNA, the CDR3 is TGTGCCTGGAGTGGACTGGGAGTGACGGGCTACGAGCAGTACTTC. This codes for CAWSGLGVTGYEQYF.

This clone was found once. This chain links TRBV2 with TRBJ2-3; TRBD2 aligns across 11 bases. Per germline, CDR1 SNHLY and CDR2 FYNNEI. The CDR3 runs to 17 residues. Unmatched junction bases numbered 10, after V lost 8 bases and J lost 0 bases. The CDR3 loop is CASPLAGVSPSTDTQYF. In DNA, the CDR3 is TGTGCCAGCCCACTAGCGGGGGTTTCTCCTAGCACAGATACGCAGTATTTT.

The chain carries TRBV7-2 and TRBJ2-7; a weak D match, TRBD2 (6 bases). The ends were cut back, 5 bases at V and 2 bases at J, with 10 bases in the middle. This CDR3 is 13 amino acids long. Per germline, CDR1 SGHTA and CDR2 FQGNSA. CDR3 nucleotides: TGTGCCAGCAGCCCGGGGGTCACCTACGAGCAGTACTTC. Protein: CASSPGVTYEQYF.

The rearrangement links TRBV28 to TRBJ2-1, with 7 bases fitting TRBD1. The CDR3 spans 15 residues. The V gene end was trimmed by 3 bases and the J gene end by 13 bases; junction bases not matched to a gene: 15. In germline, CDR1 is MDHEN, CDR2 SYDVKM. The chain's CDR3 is CASSFWDREGQGQFF. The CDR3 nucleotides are TGTGCCAGCAGTTTCTGGGACAGAGAGGGACAAGGACAGTTCTTC.

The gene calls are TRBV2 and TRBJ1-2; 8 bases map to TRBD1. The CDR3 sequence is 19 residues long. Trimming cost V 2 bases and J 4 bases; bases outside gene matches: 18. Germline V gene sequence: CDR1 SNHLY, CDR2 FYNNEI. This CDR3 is CASSERIGQGARDGYGYTF. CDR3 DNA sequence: TGTGCCAGCAGTGAACGAATAGGGCAGGGGGCCCGGGATGGCTATGGCTACACCTTC.

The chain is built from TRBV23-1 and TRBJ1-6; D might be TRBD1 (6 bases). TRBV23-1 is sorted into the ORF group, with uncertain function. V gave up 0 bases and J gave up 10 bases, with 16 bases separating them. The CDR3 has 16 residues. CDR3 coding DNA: TGCGCCAGCAGTCAATCGGAGGGACAAACTAGGTCACCCCTCCACTTT. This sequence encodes CASSQSEGQTRSPLHF.

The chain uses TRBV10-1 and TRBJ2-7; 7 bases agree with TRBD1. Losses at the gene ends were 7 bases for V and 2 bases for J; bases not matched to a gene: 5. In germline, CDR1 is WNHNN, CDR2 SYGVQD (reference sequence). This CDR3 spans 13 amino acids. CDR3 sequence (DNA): TGCGCCAGCACTCCGACAGGGACCTACGAGCAGTACTTC. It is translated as CASTPTGTYEQYF.

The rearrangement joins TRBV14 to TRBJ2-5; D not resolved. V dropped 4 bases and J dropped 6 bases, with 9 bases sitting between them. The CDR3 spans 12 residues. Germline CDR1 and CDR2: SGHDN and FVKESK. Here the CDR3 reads CASSPAGQTQYF. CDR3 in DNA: TGTGCCAGCAGCCCGGCCGGGCAGACCCAGTACTTC.

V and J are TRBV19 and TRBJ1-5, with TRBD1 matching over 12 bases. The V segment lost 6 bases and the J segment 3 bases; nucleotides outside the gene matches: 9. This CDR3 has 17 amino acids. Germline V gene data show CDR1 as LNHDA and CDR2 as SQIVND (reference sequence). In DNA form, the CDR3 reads TGTGCCAGTAGCGCCGGGACAGGGGGCGCATACAATCAGCCCCAGCATTTT. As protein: CASSAGTGGAYNQPQHF.

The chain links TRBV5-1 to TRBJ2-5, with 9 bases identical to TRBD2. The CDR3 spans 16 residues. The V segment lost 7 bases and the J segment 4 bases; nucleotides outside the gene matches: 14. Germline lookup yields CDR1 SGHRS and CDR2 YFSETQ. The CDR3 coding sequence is TGCGCCAGCCCTCTGGGCGGGGGGGCAGGCGGAGAGACCCAGTACTTC. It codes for CASPLGGGAGGETQYF.

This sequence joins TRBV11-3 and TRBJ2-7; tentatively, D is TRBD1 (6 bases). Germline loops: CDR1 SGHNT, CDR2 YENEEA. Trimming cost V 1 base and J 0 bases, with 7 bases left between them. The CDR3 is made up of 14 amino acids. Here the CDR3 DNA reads TGTGCCAGCAGCTTAGGAGGGGGCTCCTACGAGCAGTACTTC. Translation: CASSLGGGSYEQYF.

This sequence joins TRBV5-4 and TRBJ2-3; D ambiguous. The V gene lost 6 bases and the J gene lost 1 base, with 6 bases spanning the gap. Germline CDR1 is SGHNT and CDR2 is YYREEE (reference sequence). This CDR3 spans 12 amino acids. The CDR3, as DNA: TGTGCCAGCACATGGGGCACAGATACGCAGTATTTT. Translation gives CASTWGTDTQYF.

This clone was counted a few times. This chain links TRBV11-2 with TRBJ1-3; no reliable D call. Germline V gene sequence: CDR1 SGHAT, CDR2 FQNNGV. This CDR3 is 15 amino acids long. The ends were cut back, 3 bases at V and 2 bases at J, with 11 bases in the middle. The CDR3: CASSLTISTGNTIYF. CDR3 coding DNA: TGTGCCAGCAGCTTGACTATAAGCACTGGAAACACCATATATTTT.

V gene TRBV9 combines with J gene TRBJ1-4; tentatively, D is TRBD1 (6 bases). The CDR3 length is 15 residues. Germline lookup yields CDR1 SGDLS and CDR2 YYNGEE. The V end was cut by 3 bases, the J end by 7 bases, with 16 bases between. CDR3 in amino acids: CASSAGGDKGEKLFF. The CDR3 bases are TGTGCCAGCAGCGCCGGGGGGGACAAGGGTGAAAAACTGTTTTTT.